This T cell receptor beta chain was retrieved from a study of shared clonotypes between healthy human individuals. Splitting the CD4+ cells yielded a CD45RA+ naive subset and a CD45RA-negative memory subset. The CDR3 has 13 residues. The germline CDR1 and CDR2 sequences are LGHNA and YSLEER. V shed 5 bases and J shed 0 bases, with 7 bases lying between them. Replicate sorted-subset PCRs were loaded with approximately 190 ng DNA, 30,000 to 35,000 T cell genomes. The method was immunoSEQ multiplex PCR; TCRdb's version includes in-frame clones alone and lacks a portion of them. The sample records a few million clones, around nine tenths being singletons.

The receptor comes from a man between 18 and 35 years old in good health. V and J are TRBV4-3 and TRBJ1-1; D uncertain. Material for sequencing was naive CD4+ T cells sorted from blood. The subset is: CD45RA+ positively selected. The CDR3 nucleotides read TGCGCCAGCAGCATCTCTTTGAACACTGAAGCTTTCTTT. This encodes CASSISLNTEAFF.